Below are 17 T cell receptor beta chains sequenced from a single sample in a study of CD4 and CD8 cells across lung adenocarcinoma regions. TCRdb reprocessed the PCR reads with MiXCR, giving one entry per CDR3 protein. The sample has approximately 9,000 distinct CDR3 sequences; 40% to 50% are singletons. The sequenced sample consisted of CD4+ T cells from the margin of a lung tumor. The receptors here all came from a female donor with lung adenocarcinoma. The CD4 and CD8 labels of this study may be unreliable.

As for this clonotype: One end of the junction fails to match germline, which may point to a read error. J is TRBJ2-5 and V is TRBV6-5; possibly TRBD1 or TRBD2 for D (6 bases each). CDR3 size: 17 residues. CDR1 is MNHEY, CDR2 SVGAGI, per germline. The CDR3 loop is CASSLGTGGRDPDTQYF. The CDR3 DNA sequence: TGTGCCAGCAGTTTGGGGACTGGGGGGCGGGACCCAGATACCCAGTATTTC.

This clonotype appeared a few times. At one end the junction does not follow the germline gene, possibly because of a read error. The gene calls are TRBV11-2 and TRBJ2-6, with a possible D match to TRBD1 (7 bases). The length of the CDR3 is 15 residues. Germline V CDR1 and CDR2: SGHAT, FQNNGV. The CDR3 here is CASSSGGTGTNVLTF. Written as DNA, the CDR3 is TGTGCCAGCAGCTCAGGGGGGACTGGGACCAACGTCCTGACTTTC.

The chain employs TRBV7-8 and TRBJ2-1; 7 bases match TRBD2. The DNA end lines up better with TRBJ2-5; the J call may be wrong. The CDR3 covers 15 residues. Germline V lookup: CDR1 SGHVS, CDR2 FQNEAQ. This chain's CDR3 is CASSLRFGGRETQYF. CDR3 in DNA: TGTGCCAGCAGCTTACGATTCGGGGGGAGAGAGACCCAGTACTTC.

The chain uses TRBV6-2 or TRBV6-3 and TRBJ2-1; 8 positions match TRBD1. The J segment lost 9 bases and the V segment lost 8 bases, leaving 9 bases of the junction unmatched. Germline V gene data show CDR1 as MNHEY and CDR2 as SVGEGT. The CDR3 has 13 amino acids. CDR3 loop: CASEGQVLGEQFF. The CDR3 region has the DNA TGTGCCAGCGAGGGACAGGTGTTGGGTGAGCAGTTCTTC.

The rearrangement links TRBV27 to TRBJ1-2, with D maybe TRBD1 (6 bases). In germline, CDR1 is MNHEY, CDR2 SMNVEV (reference sequence). Trimming pared 1 base from V and 8 bases from J, leaving 11 bases between. The CDR3 covers 13 residues. For the CDR3, the DNA is TGTGCCAGCAGTTTATGGTCAGGGGCGGGCTACACCTTC. It translates to CASSLWSGAGYTF.

The rearrangement links TRBV6-1 to TRBJ2-7; no clear D. The V end was cut by 4 bases, the J end by 0 bases, with 13 bases between. Germline-derived CDR1 and CDR2 are MNHNS and SASEGT. The CDR3 is 15 residues long. CDR3 region: CASSGPLGASYEQYF. The CDR3 bases are TGTGCCAGCAGTGGGCCTCTCGGAGCCTCCTACGAGCAGTACTTC.

This clonotype ranks as medium-sized. CDR3 coding DNA: TGTGCCAGCAGTGAAGTAGGGACAGGGGCCATCTACGAGCAGTACTTC. Protein: CASSEVGTGAIYEQYF. The gene calls are TRBV6-1 and TRBJ2-7; 10 nucleotides agree with TRBD1. In germline, CDR1 is MNHNS, CDR2 SASEGT. The CDR3 has 16 residues. Unmatched junction bases numbered 6, after V lost 1 base and J lost 3 bases.

This chain links TRBV7-2 with TRBJ1-3; D perhaps matches TRBD1 (5 bases). V shed 5 bases and J shed 0 bases, with 14 bases lying between them. Germline V gene data show CDR1 as SGHTA and CDR2 as FQGNSA. This CDR3 is built from 16 residues. CDR3 residues: CASSLRRTRSGNTIYF. Written as DNA, the CDR3 is TGTGCCAGCAGCCTCCGCCGGACACGCTCTGGAAACACCATATATTTT.

This sequence joins TRBV9 and TRBJ2-5; either TRBD1 or TRBD2 may supply D (7 bases each). V was shortened by 4 bases and J by 5 bases, with 24 bases between the two germline ends. Germline CDR1 reads SGDLS; CDR2 reads YYNGEE. The CDR3 spans 17 residues. DNA for the CDR3: TGTGCCAGCAGCCTAGGGGGCATGGGCGGGGGAGGGGAGACCCAGTACTTC. Its protein is CASSLGGMGGGGETQYF.

J is TRBJ2-5 and V is TRBV27; 9 bases fit TRBD2. The end of the DNA is better explained by TRBJ2-7, so the J call may be wrong. The CDR3 loop spans 15 amino acids. CDR1 MNHEY and CDR2 SMNVEV come from the germline V gene (reference sequence). The CDR3 DNA sequence: TGTGCCAGCAGTTCCTTTGGGACTAGCTCGTACGAGCAGTACTTC. It specifies CASSSFGTSSYEQYF.

The genes are TRBV6-5 and TRBJ2-5, with 11 positions matching TRBD2. With the DNA end fitting TRBJ2-7 better, the J assignment may be wrong. This CDR3 region has 14 residues. Germline CDR1 MNHEY, CDR2 SVGAGI. CDR3 coding DNA: TGTGCCAGCAGTTTCGGGACTAGCGGCTACGAGCAGTACTTC. This codes for CASSFGTSGYEQYF.

Many counts were recorded for this clonotype. The chain links TRBV6-1 to TRBJ2-7; 8 nucleotides agree with TRBD1. Per germline, CDR1 MNHNS and CDR2 SASEGT. With 0 bases clipped from V and 7 bases from J, the junction kept 8 bases outside the gene matches. This CDR3 is built from 15 residues. CDR3 in amino acids: CASSEAAGGRREQYF. For the CDR3, the DNA is TGTGCCAGCAGTGAAGCAGCAGGGGGCCGGCGGGAGCAGTACTTC.

Concerning this clonotype: A much bigger clone sits one base away, suggesting this may be a read error. This chain joins TRBV6-1 and TRBJ1-5; TRBD1 is a possible D gene (5 bases). This CDR3 spans 14 amino acids. Per the germline V gene, CDR1 is MNHNS and CDR2 is SASEGT. CDR3 DNA: TGTGACAGCAGTCTCCGGGGGGTTGCTCAGCCCCAGCATTTT. Translation: CDSSLRGVAQPQHF.

The chain is built from TRBV6-5 and TRBJ2-1, with D perhaps TRBD1 (7 bases). The CDR3 is 16 residues long. Deletions cut 0 bases from V and 13 bases from J, with 22 bases between. The germline V gene has CDR1 MNHEY and CDR2 SVGAGI. The CDR3 here is CASSYSAGQGEETQFF. For the CDR3, the DNA is TGTGCCAGCAGTTACTCGGCGGGGCAGGGGGAAGAGACCCAGTTCTTC.

DNA of the CDR3: TGTGCCAGCAGTGAATTGAGCGGGGGTTCCCACGAGCAGTACTTC. It encodes CASSELSGGSHEQYF. V usage is TRBV6-1 and J usage is TRBJ2-1; 8 nucleotides line up with TRBD2. The better agreement between TRBJ2-7 and the DNA end casts doubt on the J call. Germline CDR1 reads MNHNS; CDR2 reads SASEGT. The CDR3 sequence is 15 residues long.

The CDR3 DNA follows: TGTGCCAGCAGCTTACTCCCGGACTCTGGAAACACCATATATTTT. It translates to CASSLLPDSGNTIYF. The chain recombines TRBV7-2 with TRBJ1-3; D is undetermined. The V end lost 2 bases, the J end lost 0 bases, and 8 bases lay between the germline ends. The CDR3 contains 15 residues. The germline gives CDR1 SGHTA, CDR2 FQGNSA.

In its sample, this clonotype is large. The chain joins TRBV6-1 to TRBJ2-1; 9 positions match TRBD1. Germline CDR1 is MNHNS and CDR2 is SASEGT. The CDR3 has 15 residues. After removal of 7 bases from V and 5 bases from J, the junction contained 9 bases not matched to a gene. CDR3 nucleotide sequence: TGTGCCAGCAAACGAGACAGGGGGGATAACAATGAGCAGTTCTTC. This codes for CASKRDRGDNNEQFF.